These 9 T cell receptor beta chains share one sample of origin, sequenced in a study of cytotoxic CD8 clonotypes in ibrutinib-treated CLL. The data were produced by immunoSEQ multiplex PCR, yet TCRdb's version contains in-frame clones alone and is incomplete. The data contain around 310,000 clones, 70% to 80% of them seen just once; the ten biggest clones take up over 6.5%. This specimen was PBMCs, taken before ibrutinib treatment. The receptor source for this set is a human donor with chronic lymphocytic leukemia.

This rearrangement joins TRBV27 to TRBJ1-1; D not resolved. V shed 3 bases and J shed 2 bases, with 7 bases lying between them. Germline V gives CDR1 MNHEY, CDR2 SMNVEV (reference sequence). This CDR3 is built from 13 residues. The CDR3 loop is CASSFTDNTEAFF. CDR3 nucleotides: TGTGCCAGCAGTTTTACAGATAACACTGAAGCTTTCTTT.

The chain links TRBV19 to TRBJ2-4; 7 positions match TRBD1. The CDR3 spans 11 residues. Germline V CDR1 and CDR2: LNHDA, SQIVND (reference sequence). J was trimmed by 15 bases and V by 4 bases; bases with no gene match: 6. CDR3 DNA: TGTGCCAGTAGTAGTCGACAGGGTTGGTACTTC. This encodes CASSSRQGWYF. Full variable domain (rest looked up from reference TRBV19 and TRBJ2-4): DGGITQSPKYLFRKEGQNVTLSCEQNLNHDAMYWYRQDPGQGLRLIYYSQIVNDFQKGDIAEGYSVSREKKESFPLTVTSAQKNPTAFYLCASSSRQGWYFGAGTRLSVL.

This chain links TRBV4-1 with TRBJ1-2, with a possible D match to TRBD1 (5 bases). V gave up 5 bases and J gave up 4 bases, with 11 bases separating them. The CDR3 contains 13 residues. Germline CDR1 MGHRA, CDR2 YSYEKL. This CDR3 is CASSERDGYGYTF. CDR3 nucleotide sequence: TGCGCCAGCAGCGAACGGGACGGCTATGGCTACACCTTC.

The V call is TRBV5-6, the J call TRBJ2-7, with D perhaps being TRBD1 or TRBD2 (5 bases each). V dropped 0 bases and J dropped 1 base, with 11 bases sitting between them. The CDR3 extends over 15 amino acids. The germline gives CDR1 SGHDT, CDR2 YYEEEE. The DNA for the CDR3 is TGTGCCAGCAGCTTGGCCGGGACCGGATCCTACGAGCAGTACTTC. This gives the protein CASSLAGTGSYEQYF.

V and J are TRBV6-1 and TRBJ2-7; tentative D call: TRBD1 (6 bases). V shed 10 bases and J shed 1 base, with 14 bases lying between them. CDR1 and CDR2 from the germline V gene are MNHNS and SASEGT. CDR3 size: 13 residues. Here the CDR3 DNA reads TGTGCCACCACCAGACAGGCGTCCTACGAGCAGTACTTC. Its translation is CATTRQASYEQYF.

The chain couples TRBV28 to TRBJ2-6; 9 nucleotides match TRBD2. CDR1 MDHEN and CDR2 SYDVKM come from the germline V gene. The ends lost 5 bases at V and 0 bases at J; junction bases unmatched: 8. CDR3 length: 18 amino acids. DNA for the CDR3: TGTGCCAGCAGTGCGACTAGCGGTTATTACTCTGGGGCCAACGTCCTGACTTTC. Protein sequence: CASSATSGYYSGANVLTF.

This rearrangement joins TRBV19 to TRBJ1-2; no reliable D call. CDR1 LNHDA and CDR2 SQIVND come from the germline V gene (reference sequence). Trimming left V 4 bases short and J 4 bases short, with 7 bases between. There are 12 residues in the CDR3. CDR3 amino acids: CASSTKIYGYTF. CDR3 sequence (DNA): TGTGCCAGTAGTACGAAGATCTATGGCTACACCTTC.

This clone has a handful of counts. The chain recombines TRBV7-9 with TRBJ2-7, with 8 bases identical to TRBD2. Germline V gene data show CDR1 as SEHNR and CDR2 as FQNEAQ (reference sequence). CDR3 length equals 12 residues. Trimming at V came to 5 bases and at J to 9 bases, leaving 6 bases not matched to a gene. The CDR3 is CASSPGGVVQYF. As DNA, the CDR3 is TGTGCCAGCAGCCCCGGGGGGGTCGTGCAGTACTTC. The whole variable domain, remainder taken from reference TRBV7-9 and TRBJ2-7, is DTGVSQNPRHKITKRGQNVTFRCDPISEHNRLYWYRQTLGQGPEFLTYFQNEAQLEKSRLLSDRFSAERPKGSFSTLEIQRTEQGDSAMYLCASSPGGVVQYFGPGTRLTVT.

Here the CDR3 DNA reads TGCGCCAGCAGCCCGGGACTAGCGGGAGACACAGATACGCAGTATTTT. It codes for CASSPGLAGDTDTQYF. This chain links TRBV5-1 with TRBJ2-3; 14 bases line up with TRBD2. The CDR3 extends over 16 amino acids. Germline V gene data show CDR1 as SGHRS and CDR2 as YFSETQ. V dropped 4 bases and J dropped 2; count of bases not matched to a gene: 3.